This is a list of T cell receptor beta chains from one sample in a study of blood T cell repertoires in COVID-19. The data were produced by immunoSEQ multiplex PCR, yet TCRdb's version contains in-frame clones alone and is incomplete. The sample holds roughly 330,000 clones, around 86% seen once. The sequenced material came from PBMCs or T cells enriched from blood (not recorded which). The receptors shown here come from a woman between 18 and 29 years old who had recovered from COVID-19. Both conserved end residues are part of each CDR3.

>TRBV19|TRBJ1-5
CASSIDLLRQGGGSSNQPQHF
>TRBV6-2/TRBV6-3|TRBJ1-4
CASSYDLRGGSNEKLFF
>TRBV5-1|TRBJ1-2
CASSLALQNYGYTF
>TRBV20-1|TRBJ2-5
CSARAETQYF
>TRBV27|TRBJ1-5
CASSLRGSSQPQHF
>TRBV25-1|TRBJ2-1
CASSEWASYNEQFF
>TRBV5-8|TRBJ2-1
CASSLLAGYNEQFF
>TRBV27|TRBJ2-1
CASSLPRGIPYNEQFF
>TRBV3-1/TRBV3-2|TRBJ2-5
CASSQGTSGYSRSVVQYF
>TRBV7-9|TRBJ1-4
CASSPPTGEKLFF
>TRBV7-8|TRBJ2-1
CASSSLAGGAANEQFF
>TRBV29-1|TRBJ2-7
CSVVASGVGEQYF
>TRBV24-1|TRBJ2-2
CATSDTTGGYTGELFF
>TRBV18|TRBJ2-2
CASSPARVGTGELFF
>TRBV2|TRBJ1-6
CASSDQGGSGSPLHF
>TRBV5-4|TRBJ1-1
CASSLGTGTMNTEAFF
>TRBV24-1|TRBJ1-1
CATSLTGDSTEAFF
>TRBV7-9|TRBJ2-5
CASSRGETQYF
>TRBV9|TRBJ2-7
CASSVGREGEQYF
>TRBV13|TRBJ1-1
CASSLEGLGTYMNTEAFF
>TRBV5-1|TRBJ2-1
CASSLGLAGTNEQFF
>TRBV6-5|TRBJ2-3
CASSPQGFAMDTQYF
>TRBV19|TRBJ1-1
CASSPRGGLNTEAFF
>TRBV19|TRBJ2-2
CASSLQGSVTGELFF
>TRBV2|TRBJ2-3
CASRPAGVTDTQYF
>TRBV18|TRBJ1-4
CASSPFHQGYEKLFF
>TRBV27|TRBJ1-1
CASSLWSGGEEAFF
>TRBV3-1/TRBV3-2|TRBJ2-2
CASSPRQTGELFF
>TRBV5-1|TRBJ1-5
CASSFSGNQPQHF